Presented here are 20 T cell receptor beta chains from one specimen sequenced in a study of blood T cell repertoires in COVID-19. Sequencing was performed with immunoSEQ multiplex PCR; in TCRdb, only in-frame clones are kept and a portion is missing. This sample yields about 220,000 clones, of which roughly four fifths are seen a single time; approximately 1.3% belongs to the top ten. Sequenced sample: PBMCs or T cells enriched from blood (not recorded which). All receptors derive from a woman in her 40s with acute COVID-19.

The V call is TRBV2, the J call TRBJ1-2, with D possibly being TRBD1 (5 bases). Trimming pared 10 bases from V and 1 base from J, leaving 10 bases between. Germline loops: CDR1 SNHLY, CDR2 FYNNEI. The CDR3 consists of 12 residues. The CDR3 DNA follows: TGTGCCACCCGGGGGGATAACTATGGCTACACCTTC. Its translation is CATRGDNYGYTF. Variable domain in full (rest from reference TRBV2 and TRBJ1-2): EPEVTQTPSHQVTQMGQEVILRCVPISNHLYFYWYRQILGQKVEFLVSFYNNEISEKSEIFDDQFSVERPDGSNFTLKIRSTKLEDSAMYFCATRGDNYGYTFGSGTRLTVV.

The chain has TRBV19 and TRBJ1-2; TRBD1 matches at 8 bases. Germline lookup yields CDR1 LNHDA and CDR2 SQIVND (reference sequence). The CDR3 sequence is 15 residues long. Trimming removed 4 bases from V and 0 bases from J; junction bases left unmatched: 4. The CDR3 DNA reads as TGTGCCAGTAGTACGGGACAGGCCGCTAACTATGGCTACACCTTC. It specifies CASSTGQAANYGYTF.

V usage is TRBV4-1 and J usage is TRBJ1-3; weak D call: TRBD1 (5 bases). Germline CDR1 MGHRA, CDR2 YSYEKL. The V and J ends lost 1 base and 3 bases respectively, with 10 bases between them. CDR3 length: 15 amino acids. CDR3 amino acids: CASSQAPGVGNTIYF. CDR3 bases: TGCGCCAGCAGCCAAGCCCCGGGGGTTGGAAACACCATATATTTT.

This chain uses TRBV6-5 with TRBJ1-6, with a possible D match to TRBD1 (6 bases). CDR3 length equals 13 residues. Trimming stripped 8 bases from V and 7 bases from J, with 12 bases between. Germline loops: CDR1 MNHEY, CDR2 SVGAGI. CDR3 region: CASRHRANSPLHF. The CDR3 nucleotides are TGTGCCAGCCGCCACAGGGCCAATTCACCCCTCCACTTT.

This sequence joins TRBV5-6 and TRBJ1-2; no definite D call. Trimming pared 6 bases from V and 6 bases from J, leaving 15 bases between. Germline assignment: CDR1 SGHDT and CDR2 YYEEEE. CDR3 length: 13 amino acids. This chain's CDR3 is CASTLGGHNGYTF. The CDR3 DNA follows: TGTGCCAGCACCTTAGGTGGGCACAATGGCTACACCTTC.

This clone was detected a few times. This chain uses TRBV6-4 with TRBJ2-3, with 13 bases aligning to TRBD2. Trimming cost V 6 bases and J 2 bases; bases outside gene matches: 5. This CDR3 spans 16 amino acids. The germline V gene has CDR1 MRHNA and CDR2 SNTAGT. The CDR3 nucleotides read TGTGCCAGCAGCAAACTAGCGGGGGGGCCCACAGATACGCAGTATTTT. Its protein is CASSKLAGGPTDTQYF.

Worth noting for this clone: A junction boundary mismatches the germline segment, possibly from a read error. This sequence joins TRBV28 and TRBJ1-1; 9 bases match TRBD1. Germline V gene data show CDR1 as MDHEN and CDR2 as SYDVKM. The CDR3 loop spans 14 amino acids. The CDR3 region has the DNA TGTGCCAGCAGTTCCCAACAAACCCCGGGACAGGGAACATTT. Translation gives CASSSQQTPGQGTF.

The rearrangement links TRBV6-4 to TRBJ2-3; TRBD2 matches at 9 bases. The CDR3 totals 15 residues. J lost 0 bases, V lost 6 bases, and 4 bases had no gene match. The germline V gene has CDR1 MRHNA and CDR2 SNTAGT. The CDR3 sequence is CASSELAGSTDTQYF. CDR3 nucleotides: TGTGCCAGCAGCGAACTAGCGGGCAGCACAGATACGCAGTATTTT.

The gene calls are TRBV7-2 and TRBJ2-1; weak D call: TRBD2 (7 bases). V lost 5 bases and J lost 9, with 17 bases in between. Germline CDR1 reads SGHTA; CDR2 reads FQGNSA. The CDR3 contains 14 residues. CDR3: CASSVVVGGREQFF. The CDR3 DNA reads as TGTGCCAGCAGCGTAGTCGTCGGGGGGCGTGAGCAGTTCTTC. Drawing the rest from reference TRBV7-2 and TRBJ2-1, the complete variable domain is GAGVSQSPSNKVTEKGKDVELRCDPISGHTALYWYRQSLGQGLEFLIYFQGNSAPDKSGLPSDRFSAERTGGSVSTLTIQRTQQEDSAVYLCASSVVVGGREQFFGPGTRLTVL.

The chain recombines TRBV3-1 (or the pseudogene TRBV3-2) with TRBJ2-7, with 13 bases lining up with TRBD2. Per germline, CDR1 LGHDT and CDR2 YNNKEL (reference sequence). Trimming at V came to 2 bases and at J to 4 bases, leaving 5 bases not matched to a gene. The CDR3 length is 16 residues. CDR3 nucleotides: TGTGCCAGCAGCCAATTTGGACTAGCGGGGGCTTACGAGCAGTACTTC. This translates into CASSQFGLAGAYEQYF.

This clone occurred a few times. The V gene is TRBV4-2, the J gene TRBJ1-6; 10 bases match TRBD1. With 0 bases clipped from V and 9 bases from J, the junction kept 2 bases outside the gene matches. CDR1 and CDR2 from the germline V gene are LGHNA and YNFKEQ. The CDR3 covers 15 residues. The CDR3 nucleotides read TGTGCCAGCAGCCAAGAGACAGGGGGCACTTCACCCCTCCACTTT. The encoded protein is CASSQETGGTSPLHF.

V gene TRBV7-2 combines with J gene TRBJ1-6; 11 bases agree with TRBD1. Germline V lookup: CDR1 SGHTA, CDR2 FQGNSA. Losses at the gene ends were 4 bases for V and 10 bases for J; bases not matched to a gene: 6. The CDR3 has 15 amino acids. CDR3 in DNA: TGTGCCAGCAGCTCCGGGACAGGGGGACGATCACCCCTCCACTTT. Its protein is CASSSGTGGRSPLHF.

The chain carries TRBV19 and TRBJ2-3; 7 nucleotides agree with TRBD1. CDR1 is LNHDA and CDR2 is SQIVND in the germline V gene (reference sequence). The CDR3 runs to 15 residues. J gave up 4 bases and V 5 bases, and 9 bases lay outside the gene matches. The CDR3: CASSPINTGADTQYF. In nucleotides, the CDR3 is TGTGCCAGTAGTCCAATCAACACAGGGGCAGATACGCAGTATTTT.

The chain is built from TRBV12-5 and TRBJ1-1; TRBD1 agrees at 7 bases. The CDR3 is made up of 18 amino acids. The germline gives CDR1 LGHNT, CDR2 FRNRAP. Germline trimming cut 0 bases from V and 0 bases from J; bases unmatched to any gene: 10. This chain's CDR3 is CASGLVLGTDDMNTEAFF. The DNA of the CDR3 is TGTGCTAGTGGTTTGGTACTAGGGACAGATGACATGAACACTGAAGCTTTCTTT.

This clone was counted once. This chain connects TRBV6-6 to TRBJ2-3; 9 nucleotides match TRBD1. Germline trimming cut 6 bases from V and 4 bases from J; bases unmatched to any gene: 5. From germline, CDR1 is MNHNY and CDR2 SVGAGI (reference sequence). This CDR3 is 14 amino acids long. The CDR3 DNA follows: TGTGCCAGCAGAACAGGGGGCCGGGCAGATACGCAGTATTTT. It is translated as CASRTGGRADTQYF.

The chain has TRBV5-6 and TRBJ1-1; D is ambiguous. V lost 4 bases and J lost 2, with 6 bases in between. Germline CDR1 SGHDT, CDR2 YYEEEE. The CDR3 has 12 amino acids. CDR3 nucleotide sequence: TGTGCCAGCAGCCAGGTCAACACTGAAGCTTTCTTT. Its translation is CASSQVNTEAFF.

This clone is a singleton in its sample. The chain links TRBV19 to TRBJ1-2; D may be TRBD1 (5 bases). CDR3 length: 16 residues. Deletions cut 6 bases from V and 4 bases from J, with 21 bases between. Germline values: CDR1 LNHDA, CDR2 SQIVND (reference sequence). CDR3 sequence reads: CASRTAGQGRSYGYTF. CDR3 nucleotide sequence: TGTGCCAGTAGGACAGCAGGGCAGGGTCGATCCTATGGCTACACCTTC. Complete variable domain (other parts from reference TRBV19 and TRBJ1-2): DGGITQSPKYLFRKEGQNVTLSCEQNLNHDAMYWYRQDPGQGLRLIYYSQIVNDFQKGDIAEGYSVSREKKESFPLTVTSAQKNPTAFYLCASRTAGQGRSYGYTFGSGTRLTVV.

The chain employs TRBV7-9 and TRBJ1-5; 9 bases fit TRBD1. This CDR3 has 17 amino acids. V dropped 1 base and J dropped 5; count of bases not matched to a gene: 9. CDR1 and CDR2 from the germline V gene are SEHNR and FQNEAQ (reference sequence). The CDR3 DNA is TGTGCCAGCAGCTTAGGTCTCGGGACAGGGAGGGATCAGCCCCAGCATTTT. This gives the protein CASSLGLGTGRDQPQHF.

V is TRBV11-3 and J is TRBJ1-1, with TRBD1 matching over 7 bases. The CDR3 is made up of 14 amino acids. Losses at the gene ends were 5 bases for V and 1 base for J; bases not matched to a gene: 4. Germline CDR1 is SGHNT and CDR2 is YENEEA. In DNA form, the CDR3 reads TGTGCCAGCAGCGACCGGACAGGGAACACTGAAGCTTTCTTT. Amino acid sequence: CASSDRTGNTEAFF.

The chain is built from TRBV2 and TRBJ2-1, with TRBD2 matching 10 bases. Germline V gives CDR1 SNHLY, CDR2 FYNNEI. The CDR3 is 15 amino acids. V gave up 5 bases and J gave up 7 bases; unmatched junction bases: 8. The CDR3 reads CASSQGLALQNEQFF. The CDR3 coding sequence is TGTGCCAGCAGTCAGGGACTAGCGCTTCAGAATGAGCAGTTCTTC.